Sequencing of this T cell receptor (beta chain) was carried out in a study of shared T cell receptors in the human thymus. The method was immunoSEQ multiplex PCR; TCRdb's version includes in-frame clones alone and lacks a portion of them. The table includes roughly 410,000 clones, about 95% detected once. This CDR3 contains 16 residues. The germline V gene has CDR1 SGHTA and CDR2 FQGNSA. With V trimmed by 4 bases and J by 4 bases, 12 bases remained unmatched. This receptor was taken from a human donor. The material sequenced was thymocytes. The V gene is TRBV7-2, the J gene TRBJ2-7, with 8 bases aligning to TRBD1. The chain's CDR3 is CASSCLRTGSSYEQYF. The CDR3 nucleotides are TGTGCCAGCAGCTGCCTCCGGACAGGGAGTTCGTACGAGCAGTACTTC.